This TCR beta chain emerged from a study of radiotherapy plus CTLA-4 blockade in lung cancer. Study-wide background: Objective responses emerged in about 20% of patients, and around 30% attained disease control.

CDR1 and CDR2 from the germline V gene are MNHEY and SVGAGI. CDR3 length: 14 residues. The V gene end was trimmed by 7 bases and the J gene end by 2 bases; junction bases not matched to a gene: 8. Using immunoSEQ multiplex PCR, the repertoire was profiled, and TCRdb retains in-frame clones only, with some absent. Of about 97,000 clones listed, approximately 74% are singletons. The sample in question was peripheral blood, obtained from a patient treated with radiotherapy plus ipilimumab. The genes are TRBV6-5 and TRBJ2-7; 7 bases are a match to TRBD1. The TCR comes from a human donor with non-small cell lung cancer who had a partial response to radiotherapy plus ipilimumab. Some clones in this sample may be carry-over from other donors' samples. CDR3 bases: TGTGCCAGCAAGGTGCAGGGGGTAGCCTACGAGCAGTACTTC. This gives the protein CASKVQGVAYEQYF.